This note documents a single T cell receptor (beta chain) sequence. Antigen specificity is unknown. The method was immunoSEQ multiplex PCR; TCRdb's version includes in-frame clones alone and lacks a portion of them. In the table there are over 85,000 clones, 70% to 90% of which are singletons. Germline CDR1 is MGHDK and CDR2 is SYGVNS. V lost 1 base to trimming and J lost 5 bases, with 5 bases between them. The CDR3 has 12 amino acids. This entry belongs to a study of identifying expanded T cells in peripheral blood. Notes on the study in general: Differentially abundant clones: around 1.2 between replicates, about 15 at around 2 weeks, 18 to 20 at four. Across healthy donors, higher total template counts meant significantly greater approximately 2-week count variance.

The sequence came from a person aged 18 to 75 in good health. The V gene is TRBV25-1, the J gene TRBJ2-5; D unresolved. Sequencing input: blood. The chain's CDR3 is CASSELRETQYF. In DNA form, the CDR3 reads TGTGCCAGCAGTGAATTACGGGAGACCCAGTACTTC.